This is a list of T cell receptor beta chains from one sample in a study of molecular identifiers for immune sequencing clone quantification. One entry per CDR3 protein results from TCRdb running MiXCR on the PCR reads. The sample has under 600,000 distinct CDR3 sequences; about 20% are singletons. Specimen: naive CD8+ T cells from blood, with Jurkat cell RNA spiked in. The receptors were gathered from a human donor in good health. Some libraries in this study had Jurkat cell RNA spiked in. CDR3s leave out the opening cysteine and the closing phenylalanine or tryptophan.

cdr3_aa	j_call	v_call	cdr3_length
ASQDLSTDTQY	TRBJ2-3	TRBV10-2	11
ASSATGYYEQY	TRBJ2-7	TRBV9	11
ASSSGIQETQY	TRBJ2-5	TRBV5-8	11
ASSVREDTEAF	TRBJ1-1	TRBV9	11
ASSFFPDRTDTQY	TRBJ2-3	TRBV5-4	13
ASSQEGRLNTGELF	TRBJ2-2	TRBV3-1	14
ASSVVGLAGGTDHGGQF	TRBJ2-1	TRBV9	17
ASSQPGGDGYEQY	TRBJ2-7	TRBV4-1	13
ASSPVDSGRPDEQF	TRBJ2-1	TRBV27	14
SARGGRDYEQY	TRBJ2-7	TRBV20-1	11
AWSVLPSGDTQY	TRBJ2-3	TRBV30	12
ASSTRQGTDTEAF	TRBJ1-1	TRBV4-1	13
ASSRPLGDSDTEAF	TRBJ1-1	TRBV7-9	14
ASSSSVDTGGLF	TRBJ2-2	TRBV27	12
ASSLVGQEDIQY	TRBJ2-4	TRBV7-9	12
ASSLGYTDAF	TRBJ1-1	TRBV11-2	10
ASSRTSGRSDEQY	TRBJ2-7	TRBV19	13
ASSSGGIHIAKNIQY	TRBJ2-4	TRBV6-2/TRBV6-3	15
ASSATGTSGGPFSDTQY	TRBJ2-3	TRBV4-1	17
ASSDWTGGTYEQY	TRBJ2-7	TRBV5-1	13
ASSESQGLLSGANVLT	TRBJ2-6	TRBV6-1	16
ASSTPGLSPGEQY	TRBJ2-7	TRBV19	13